Detailed here is one TCR beta chain. Ten or more counts support this clone. No antigen is known for it. The read terminates 3 residues ahead of where the CDR3 ends, so the germline J gene completes it. Equivalent amounts of genomic DNA from CVID and control samples were used as sequencing input. For every sample, a 60 bp segment covering the rearranged TCRbeta CDR3 region was amplified and then sequenced. The immunoSEQ assay, a bias-corrected multiplex PCR combined with high-throughput sequencing, was used to amplify TCRbeta. In the authors' own workflow: Every unique nucleotide sequence was considered a clone and was annotated with V, D and J genes, copy number and frequency. Sequences were labeled productive if in frame, and non-productive if out of frame or containing stop codons. As previously described, clonality was computed from Shannon's entropy. Mean CDR3 Kyte-Doolittle hydropathy was derived from the predicted amino acid sequences of productive clones. Using the R hclust function, scaled V gene usage was clustered hierarchically with Manhattan distance and complete linkage. Sharing of clones by CDR3 amino acid sequence was evaluated by resampling 12 repertoires per group over 100 rounds. The repertoires were searched for approximately 73 published EBV-specific and around 240 published CMV-specific TCRbeta sequences. Two CVID samples yielding fewer than 10,000 sequences were excluded from analysis, leaving approximately 40 CVID repertoires. TCRdb re-hosts the immuneACCESS table, in-frame sequences only. Its copies lack some clones; in the studies checked, an unresolved V gene accounts for under half of them, and the cause for the rest is not known. That table furnishes V, J and clone size, whereas the DNA furnished D and trimming. There are about 81,000 clones in this sample, and none of them is a singleton. 0.8% of the sample is in the top ten clones.

The data originate from a study of T cell clonality in common variable immunodeficiency (dated by TCRdb to the mid-2010s). General conclusions and limits of the study: TCRbeta clonality was higher in CVID subjects than in healthy controls (t-test p = 0.018), and the increase was most characteristic of about a third of subjects. According to the authors, finding the cause of the higher clonality in CVID would require sequencing the repertoires of T cell subpopulations. Correlations of repertoire features with clinical complications were constrained by heterogeneity among patients within the CVID cohort. Reportedly, TCRbeta sequences from CVID had fewer deletions and N-nucleotide insertions, and highly modified clones with 13 or more V deletions were absent from CVID. Healthy controls shared more TCRbeta clones with each other than CVID subjects shared among themselves (p < 0.0001). Even though DNA input was the same, control samples had an average of approximately 82,000 unique sequences each, compared with 30,000 to 40,000 in CVID samples.

Both CVID patients and healthy controls were predominantly of Caucasian heritage. Heparinized peripheral whole blood samples of roughly 5 to 9 ml were obtained from each donor. Genomic DNA from adults with common variable immune deficiency (CVID) and from healthy adult controls was used to sequence TCRbeta CDR3 repertoires. There were around 22 healthy adult volunteers in the control group (roughly twelve female and around 10 male), ranging in age from 23 to 66 years, with a mean age of about 32. Diluted blood was subjected to density centrifugation over Hypaque 1077 or Ficoll-Paque for isolation of peripheral blood mononuclear cells. Genomic DNA was extracted from unsorted mononuclear cells by Qiagen column purification or by a centrifugation-based method. From the germline V gene, CDR1 is SNHLY and CDR2 is FYNNEI. The CDR3 numbers 16 residues from cysteine through phenylalanine. The 39 bases shown cover part of the CDR3, and their frame starts at base 1. Trimming at the junction amounts to 7 bases on V and 3 bases on J, and the germline ends lie 21 bases apart.

The sequence links TRBV2 to TRBJ2-5; a weak D assignment points to TRBD2 (7 bases agree). The TCR originated in a person aged 18 to 70 in good health. Material for sequencing was peripheral blood mononuclear cells. CDR3 loop: CASMGGPSGLKETQYF. The CDR3 bases that were read are TGTGCCAGCATGGGGGGGCCCAGCGGGTTGAAAGAGACC.